This T cell receptor beta chain was found in a study of blood T cell repertoires in COVID-19. Study summary: The origin of the acute and convalescent COVID-19 samples was the United States, Italy and Spain. PBMCs, B-cell-depleted T cells, or T cells were the source of the cDNA or gDNA that made up the material.

This CDR3 comprises 14 residues. V lost 4 bases, J lost 2 bases, and 12 bases lay in between. The germline V gene has CDR1 SGHNT and CDR2 YYREEE (reference sequence). Authors' processing steps: Using reference gene primer amplification, nucleated cell counts were estimated. Sequenced by immunoSEQ multiplex PCR; TCRdb stores in-frame clones only, minus some. That table furnishes V, J and clone size, whereas the DNA furnished D and trimming. The sample carries some 95,000 clones, roughly nine tenths recorded once. Material: peripheral blood. This clonotype originated in a human donor with active COVID-19. The donor label of this sample is uncertain. The rearrangement links TRBV5-4 to TRBJ1-2, with D uncertain. The CDR3 sequence: CASSGRQGNYGYTF. CDR3 coding DNA: TGTGCCAGCAGCGGCCGACAAGGAAACTATGGCTACACCTTC.